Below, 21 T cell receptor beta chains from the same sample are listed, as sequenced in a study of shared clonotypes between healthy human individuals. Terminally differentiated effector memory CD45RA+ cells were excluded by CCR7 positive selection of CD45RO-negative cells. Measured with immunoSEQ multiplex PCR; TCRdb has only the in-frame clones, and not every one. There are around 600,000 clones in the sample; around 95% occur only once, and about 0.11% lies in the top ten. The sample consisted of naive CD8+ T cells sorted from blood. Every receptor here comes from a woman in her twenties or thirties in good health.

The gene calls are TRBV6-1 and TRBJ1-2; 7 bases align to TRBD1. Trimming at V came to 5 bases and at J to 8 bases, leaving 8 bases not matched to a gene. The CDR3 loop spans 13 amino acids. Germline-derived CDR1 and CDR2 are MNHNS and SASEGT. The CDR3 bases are TGTGCCAGCAGTCTGACAGGGTCCGGCGGCTACACCTTC. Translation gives CASSLTGSGGYTF.

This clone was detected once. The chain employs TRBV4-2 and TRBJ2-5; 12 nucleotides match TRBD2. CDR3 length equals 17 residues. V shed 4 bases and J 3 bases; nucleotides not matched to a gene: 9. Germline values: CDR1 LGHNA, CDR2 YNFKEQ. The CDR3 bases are TGTGCCAGCAGCCCTGGACTAGCGGGATTCATCGAAGAGACCCAGTACTTC. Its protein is CASSPGLAGFIEETQYF.

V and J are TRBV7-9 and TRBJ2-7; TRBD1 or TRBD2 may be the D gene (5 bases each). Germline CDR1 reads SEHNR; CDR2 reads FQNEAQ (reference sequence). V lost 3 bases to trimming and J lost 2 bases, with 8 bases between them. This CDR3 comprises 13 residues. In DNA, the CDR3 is TGTGCCAGCAGCTTGGGGGACGCCTACGAGCAGTACTTC. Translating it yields CASSLGDAYEQYF.

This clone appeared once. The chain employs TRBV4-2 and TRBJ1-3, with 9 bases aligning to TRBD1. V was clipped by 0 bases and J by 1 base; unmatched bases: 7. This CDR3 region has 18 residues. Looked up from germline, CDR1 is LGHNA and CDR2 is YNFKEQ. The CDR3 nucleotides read TGTGCCAGCAGCCAAGATTGGGACAGGGTTAGTTCTGGAAACACCATATATTTT. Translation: CASSQDWDRVSSGNTIYF.

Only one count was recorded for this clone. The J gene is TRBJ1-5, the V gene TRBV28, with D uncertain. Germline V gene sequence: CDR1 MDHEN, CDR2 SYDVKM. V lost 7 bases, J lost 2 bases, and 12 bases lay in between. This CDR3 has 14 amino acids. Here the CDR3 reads CASISGGGNQPQHF. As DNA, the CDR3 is TGTGCCAGCATTTCCGGAGGAGGCAATCAGCCCCAGCATTTT.

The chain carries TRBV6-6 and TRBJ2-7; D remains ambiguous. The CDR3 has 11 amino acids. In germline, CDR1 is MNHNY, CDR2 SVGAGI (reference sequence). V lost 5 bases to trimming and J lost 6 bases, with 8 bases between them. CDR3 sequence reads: CASSPPGEQYF. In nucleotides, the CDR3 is TGTGCCAGCAGTCCCCCGGGCGAGCAGTACTTC.

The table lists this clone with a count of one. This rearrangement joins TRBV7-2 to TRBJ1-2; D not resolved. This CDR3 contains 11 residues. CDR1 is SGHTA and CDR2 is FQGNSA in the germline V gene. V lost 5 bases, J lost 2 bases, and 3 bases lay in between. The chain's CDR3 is CASSQNYGYTF. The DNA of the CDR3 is TGTGCCAGCAGCCAAAACTATGGCTACACCTTC.

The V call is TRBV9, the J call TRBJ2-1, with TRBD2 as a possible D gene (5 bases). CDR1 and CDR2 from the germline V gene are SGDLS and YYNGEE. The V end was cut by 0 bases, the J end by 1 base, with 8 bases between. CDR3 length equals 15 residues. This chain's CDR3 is CASSVVQRSYNEQFF. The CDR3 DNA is TGTGCCAGCAGCGTAGTGCAGCGGTCCTACAATGAGCAGTTCTTC.

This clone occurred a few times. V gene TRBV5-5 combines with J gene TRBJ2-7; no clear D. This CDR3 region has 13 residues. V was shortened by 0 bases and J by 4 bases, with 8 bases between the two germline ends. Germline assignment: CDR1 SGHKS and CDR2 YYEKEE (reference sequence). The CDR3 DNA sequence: TGTGCCAGCAGCTTGGCCCTGGGATACGAGCAGTACTTC. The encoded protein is CASSLALGYEQYF. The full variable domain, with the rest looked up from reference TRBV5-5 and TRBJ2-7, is DAGVTQSPTHLIKTRGQQVTLRCSPISGHKSVSWYQQVLGQGPQFIFQYYEKEERGRGNFPDRFSARQFPNYSSELNVNALLLGDSALYLCASSLALGYEQYFGPGTRLTVT.

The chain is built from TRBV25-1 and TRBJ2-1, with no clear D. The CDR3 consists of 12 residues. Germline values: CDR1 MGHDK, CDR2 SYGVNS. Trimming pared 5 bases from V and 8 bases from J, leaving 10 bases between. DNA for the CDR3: TGTGCCAGCAGTCTCTGGCAAGATGAGCAGTTCTTC. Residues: CASSLWQDEQFF.

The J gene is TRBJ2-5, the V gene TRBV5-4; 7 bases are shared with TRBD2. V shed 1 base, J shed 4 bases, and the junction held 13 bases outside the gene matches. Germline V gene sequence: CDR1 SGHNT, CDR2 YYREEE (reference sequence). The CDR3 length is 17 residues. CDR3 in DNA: TGTGCCAGCAGCTTGTTGGCAGGGCGGGGGTTTGTAGAGACCCAGTACTTC. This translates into CASSLLAGRGFVETQYF.

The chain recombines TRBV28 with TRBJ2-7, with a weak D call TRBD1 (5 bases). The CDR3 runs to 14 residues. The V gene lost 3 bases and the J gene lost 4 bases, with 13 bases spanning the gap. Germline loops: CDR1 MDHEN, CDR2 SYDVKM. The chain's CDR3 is CASSFPQGRYEQYF. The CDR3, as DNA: TGTGCCAGCAGTTTCCCGCAGGGTCGTTACGAGCAGTACTTC.

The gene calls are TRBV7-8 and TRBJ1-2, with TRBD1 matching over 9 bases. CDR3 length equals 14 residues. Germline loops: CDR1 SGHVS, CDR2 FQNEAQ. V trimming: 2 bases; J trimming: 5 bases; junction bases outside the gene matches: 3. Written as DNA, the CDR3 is TGTGCCAGCAGCTTAAAGGACAGGGGTTATGGCTACACCTTC. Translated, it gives CASSLKDRGYGYTF. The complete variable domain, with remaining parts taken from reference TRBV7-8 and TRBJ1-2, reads GAGVSQSPRYKVAKRGQDVALRCDPISGHVSLFWYQQALGQGPEFLTYFQNEAQLDKSGLPSDRFFAERPEGSVSTLKIQRTQQEDSAVYLCASSLKDRGYGYTFGSGTRLTVV.

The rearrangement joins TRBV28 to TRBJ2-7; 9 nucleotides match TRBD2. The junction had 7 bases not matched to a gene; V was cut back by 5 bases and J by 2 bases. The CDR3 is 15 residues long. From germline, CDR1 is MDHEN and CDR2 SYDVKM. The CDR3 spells CASSSLSGRAYEQYF. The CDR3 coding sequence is TGTGCCAGCAGTAGCCTTAGCGGGAGAGCCTACGAGCAGTACTTC.

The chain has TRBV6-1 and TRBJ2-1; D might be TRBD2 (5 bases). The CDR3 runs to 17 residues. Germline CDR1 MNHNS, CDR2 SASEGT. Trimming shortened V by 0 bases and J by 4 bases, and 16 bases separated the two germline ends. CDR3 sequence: CASSEATPGSGYNEQFF. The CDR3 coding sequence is TGTGCCAGCAGTGAAGCGACCCCCGGGTCGGGATACAATGAGCAGTTCTTC.

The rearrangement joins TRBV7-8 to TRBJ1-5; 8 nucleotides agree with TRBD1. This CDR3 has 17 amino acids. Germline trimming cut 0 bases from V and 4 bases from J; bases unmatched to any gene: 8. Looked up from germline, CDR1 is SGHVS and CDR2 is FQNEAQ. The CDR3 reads CASSLAMAGGKNQPQHF. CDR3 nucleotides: TGTGCCAGCAGCTTAGCGATGGCAGGGGGCAAGAATCAGCCCCAGCATTTT.

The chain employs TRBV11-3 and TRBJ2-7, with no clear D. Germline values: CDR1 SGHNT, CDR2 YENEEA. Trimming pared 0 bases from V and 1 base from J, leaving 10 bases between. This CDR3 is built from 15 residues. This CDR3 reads CASSLDVPRSYEQYF. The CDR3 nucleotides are TGTGCCAGCAGCTTAGATGTACCTCGATCCTACGAGCAGTACTTC.

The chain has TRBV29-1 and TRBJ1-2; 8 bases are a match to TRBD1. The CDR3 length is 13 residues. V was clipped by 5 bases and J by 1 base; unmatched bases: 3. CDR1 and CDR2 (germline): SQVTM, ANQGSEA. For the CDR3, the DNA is TGCAGCGTTCAGGACAGGGTTAACTATGGCTACACCTTC. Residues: CSVQDRVNYGYTF. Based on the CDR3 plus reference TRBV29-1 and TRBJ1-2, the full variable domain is SAVISQKPSRDICQRGTSLTIQCQVDSQVTMMFWYRQQPGQSLTLIATANQGSEATYESGFVIDKFPISRPNLTFSTLTVSNMSPEDSSIYLCSVQDRVNYGYTFGSGTRLTVV.

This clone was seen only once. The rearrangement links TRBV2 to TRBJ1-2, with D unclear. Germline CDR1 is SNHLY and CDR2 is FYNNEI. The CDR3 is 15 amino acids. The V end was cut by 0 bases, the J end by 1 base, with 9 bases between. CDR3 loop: CASSEALGGNYGYTF. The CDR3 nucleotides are TGTGCCAGCAGTGAAGCCCTCGGCGGTAACTATGGCTACACCTTC. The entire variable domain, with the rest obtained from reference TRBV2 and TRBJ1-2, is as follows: EPEVTQTPSHQVTQMGQEVILRCVPISNHLYFYWYRQILGQKVEFLVSFYNNEISEKSEIFDDQFSVERPDGSNFTLKIRSTKLEDSAMYFCASSEALGGNYGYTFGSGTRLTVV.

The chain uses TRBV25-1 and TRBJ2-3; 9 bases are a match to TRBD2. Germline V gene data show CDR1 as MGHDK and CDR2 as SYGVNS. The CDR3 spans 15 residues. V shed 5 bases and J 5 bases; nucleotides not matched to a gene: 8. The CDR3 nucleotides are TGTGCCAGCAGTCGGATAGCGGGAGTGTTAGATACGCAGTATTTT. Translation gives CASSRIAGVLDTQYF.

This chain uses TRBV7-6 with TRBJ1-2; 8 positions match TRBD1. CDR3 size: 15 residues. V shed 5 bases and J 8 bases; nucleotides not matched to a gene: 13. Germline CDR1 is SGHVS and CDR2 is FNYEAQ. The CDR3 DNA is TGTGCCAGCAGCCCTAGACAGGGGACGGAGGACGGCTACACCTTC. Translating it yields CASSPRQGTEDGYTF.